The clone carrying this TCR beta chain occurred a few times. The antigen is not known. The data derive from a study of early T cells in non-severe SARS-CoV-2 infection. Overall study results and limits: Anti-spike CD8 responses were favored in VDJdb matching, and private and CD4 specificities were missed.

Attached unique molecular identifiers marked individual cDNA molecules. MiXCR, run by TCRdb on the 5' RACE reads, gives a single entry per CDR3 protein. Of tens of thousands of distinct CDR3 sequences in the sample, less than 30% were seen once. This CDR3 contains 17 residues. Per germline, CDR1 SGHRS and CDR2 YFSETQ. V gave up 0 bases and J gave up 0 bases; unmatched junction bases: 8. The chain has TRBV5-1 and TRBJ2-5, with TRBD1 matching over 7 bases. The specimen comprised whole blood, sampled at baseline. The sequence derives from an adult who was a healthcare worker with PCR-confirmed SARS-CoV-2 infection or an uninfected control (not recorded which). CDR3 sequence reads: CASSLGGGSWYQETQYF. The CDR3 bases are TGCGCCAGCAGCTTGGGAGGGGGCAGTTGGTACCAAGAGACCCAGTACTTC.